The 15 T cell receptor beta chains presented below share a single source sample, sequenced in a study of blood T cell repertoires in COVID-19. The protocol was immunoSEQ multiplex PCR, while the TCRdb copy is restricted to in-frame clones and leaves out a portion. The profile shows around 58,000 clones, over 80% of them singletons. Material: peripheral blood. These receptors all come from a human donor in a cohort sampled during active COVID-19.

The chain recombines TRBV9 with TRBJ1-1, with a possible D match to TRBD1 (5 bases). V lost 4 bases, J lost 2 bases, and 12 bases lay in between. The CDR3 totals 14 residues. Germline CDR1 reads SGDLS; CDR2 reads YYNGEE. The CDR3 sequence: CASSPRQGNTEAFF. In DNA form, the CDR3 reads TGTGCCAGCAGCCCCCGGCAGGGCAACACTGAAGCTTTCTTT.

CDR3 amino acids: CASSWTGGAETQYF. As DNA, the CDR3 is TGTGCCAGCAGTTGGACAGGGGGCGCGGAGACCCAGTACTTC. The V call is TRBV6-5, the J call TRBJ2-5, with 11 bases fitting TRBD1. The ends lost 4 bases at V and 5 bases at J; junction bases unmatched: 3. The CDR3 length is 14 residues. Looked up from germline, CDR1 is MNHEY and CDR2 is SVGAGI.

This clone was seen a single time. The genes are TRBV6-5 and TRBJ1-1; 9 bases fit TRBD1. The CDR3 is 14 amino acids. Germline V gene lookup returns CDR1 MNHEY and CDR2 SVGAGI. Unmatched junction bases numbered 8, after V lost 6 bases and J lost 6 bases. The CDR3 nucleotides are TGTGCCAGCAGCTCCGGGACAGGGTGGGCTGAAGCTTTCTTT. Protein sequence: CASSSGTGWAEAFF.

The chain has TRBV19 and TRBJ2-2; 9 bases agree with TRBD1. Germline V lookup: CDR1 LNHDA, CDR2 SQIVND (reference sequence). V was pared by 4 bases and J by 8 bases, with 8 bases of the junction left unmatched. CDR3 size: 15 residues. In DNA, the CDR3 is TGTGCCAGTAGTAGAGAGGGGACAGGGAGTGGGGAGCTGTTTTTT. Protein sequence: CASSREGTGSGELFF.

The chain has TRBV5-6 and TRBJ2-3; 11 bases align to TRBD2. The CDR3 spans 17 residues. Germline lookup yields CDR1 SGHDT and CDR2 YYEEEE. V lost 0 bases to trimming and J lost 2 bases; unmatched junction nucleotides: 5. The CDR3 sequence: CASSLALAGGTTDTQYF. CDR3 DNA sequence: TGTGCCAGCAGCTTGGCCCTAGCGGGGGGCACCACAGATACGCAGTATTTT.

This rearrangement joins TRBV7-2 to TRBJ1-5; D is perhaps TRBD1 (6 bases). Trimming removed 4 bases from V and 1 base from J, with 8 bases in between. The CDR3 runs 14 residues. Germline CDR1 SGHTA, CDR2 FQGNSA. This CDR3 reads CASSSTGSNQPQHF. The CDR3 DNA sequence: TGTGCCAGCAGCTCCACAGGGAGCAATCAGCCCCAGCATTTT.

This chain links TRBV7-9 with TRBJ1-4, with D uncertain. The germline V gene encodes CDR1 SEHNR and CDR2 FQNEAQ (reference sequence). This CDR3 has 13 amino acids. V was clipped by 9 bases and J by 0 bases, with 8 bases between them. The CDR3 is CASSGATNEKLFF. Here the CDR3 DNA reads TGTGCCAGTAGTGGAGCAACTAATGAAAAACTGTTTTTT.

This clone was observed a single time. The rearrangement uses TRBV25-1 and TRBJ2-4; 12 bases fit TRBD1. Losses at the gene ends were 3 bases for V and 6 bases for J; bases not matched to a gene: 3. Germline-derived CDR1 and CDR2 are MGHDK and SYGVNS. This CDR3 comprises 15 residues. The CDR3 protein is CASSDPGQGANIQYF. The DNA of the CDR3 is TGTGCCAGCAGTGACCCGGGACAGGGGGCAAACATTCAGTACTTC.

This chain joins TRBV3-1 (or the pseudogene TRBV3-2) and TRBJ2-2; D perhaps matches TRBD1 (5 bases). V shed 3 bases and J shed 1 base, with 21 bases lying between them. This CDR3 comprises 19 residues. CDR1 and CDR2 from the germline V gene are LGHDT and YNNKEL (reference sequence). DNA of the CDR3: TGTGCCAGCAGCCACCTCCTTGGGGCAGGCCAAAGGAACACCGGGGAGCTGTTTTTT. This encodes CASSHLLGAGQRNTGELFF.

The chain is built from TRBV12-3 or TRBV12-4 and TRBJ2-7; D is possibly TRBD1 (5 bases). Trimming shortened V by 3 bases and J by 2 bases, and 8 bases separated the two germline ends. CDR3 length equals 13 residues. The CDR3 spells CASSFGRAYEQYF. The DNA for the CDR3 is TGTGCCAGCAGTTTTGGCAGGGCCTACGAGCAGTACTTC.

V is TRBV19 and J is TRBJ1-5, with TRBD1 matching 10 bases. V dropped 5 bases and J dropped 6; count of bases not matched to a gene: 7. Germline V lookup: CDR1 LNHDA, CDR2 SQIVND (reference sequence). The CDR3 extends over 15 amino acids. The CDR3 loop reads CASSFGQGVRQPQHF. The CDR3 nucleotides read TGTGCCAGTAGTTTCGGACAGGGGGTTCGTCAGCCCCAGCATTTT.

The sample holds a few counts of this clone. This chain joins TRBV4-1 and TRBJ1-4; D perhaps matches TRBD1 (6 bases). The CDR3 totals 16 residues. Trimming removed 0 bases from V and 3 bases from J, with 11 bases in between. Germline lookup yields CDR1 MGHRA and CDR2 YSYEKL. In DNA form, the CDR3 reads TGCGCCAGCAGCCAAGATGGCAGGGGACCTAATGAAAAACTGTTTTTT. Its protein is CASSQDGRGPNEKLFF.

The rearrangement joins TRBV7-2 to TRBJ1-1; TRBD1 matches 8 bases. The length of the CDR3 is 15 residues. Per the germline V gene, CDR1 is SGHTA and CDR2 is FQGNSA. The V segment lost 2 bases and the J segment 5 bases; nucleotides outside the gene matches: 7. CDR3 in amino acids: CASSLLQGAGTEAFF. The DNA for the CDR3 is TGTGCCAGCAGCTTACTTCAGGGGGCGGGTACTGAAGCTTTCTTT.

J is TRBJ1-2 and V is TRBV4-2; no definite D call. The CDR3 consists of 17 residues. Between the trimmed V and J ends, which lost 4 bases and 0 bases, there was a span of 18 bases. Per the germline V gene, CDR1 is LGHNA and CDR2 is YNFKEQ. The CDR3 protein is CASSPAVSVASNYGYTF. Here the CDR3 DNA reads TGTGCCAGCAGCCCAGCAGTTTCGGTAGCTTCTAACTATGGCTACACCTTC.

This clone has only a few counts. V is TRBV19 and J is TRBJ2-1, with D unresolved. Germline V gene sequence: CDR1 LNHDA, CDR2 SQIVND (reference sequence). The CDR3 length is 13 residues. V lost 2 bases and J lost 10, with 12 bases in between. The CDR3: CASSIMSGSEQFF. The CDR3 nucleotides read TGTGCCAGTAGTATAATGTCGGGTAGCGAGCAGTTCTTC.